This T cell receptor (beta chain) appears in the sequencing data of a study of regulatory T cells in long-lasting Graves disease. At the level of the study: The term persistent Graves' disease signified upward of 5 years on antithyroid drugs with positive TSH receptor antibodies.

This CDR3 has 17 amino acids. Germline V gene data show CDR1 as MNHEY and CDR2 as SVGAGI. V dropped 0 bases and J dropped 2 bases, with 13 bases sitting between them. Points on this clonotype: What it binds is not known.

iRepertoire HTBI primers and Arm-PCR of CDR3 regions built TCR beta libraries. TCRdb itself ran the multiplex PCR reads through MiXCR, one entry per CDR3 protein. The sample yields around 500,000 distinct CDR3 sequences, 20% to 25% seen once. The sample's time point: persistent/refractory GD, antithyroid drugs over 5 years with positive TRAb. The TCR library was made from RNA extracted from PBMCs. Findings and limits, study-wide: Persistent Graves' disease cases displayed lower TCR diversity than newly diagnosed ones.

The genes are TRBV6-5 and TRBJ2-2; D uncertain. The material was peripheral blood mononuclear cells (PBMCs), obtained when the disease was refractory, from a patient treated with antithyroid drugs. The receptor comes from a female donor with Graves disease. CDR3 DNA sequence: TGTGCCAGCAGTTACTCGACTGGCACTCTCAACACCGGGGAGCTGTTTTTT. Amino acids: CASSYSTGTLNTGELFF.